The present T cell receptor (beta chain) was sequenced within a study of blood T cells in healthy people across ages. Findings and caveats of the study: Per million T cells, TCR beta diversity dropped about linearly as age rose.

A second PCR of about 7 to 12 cycles used a sample-barcoded 5' primer and a J-beta primer mix. Each cDNA molecule carried a tag from a template-switch adaptor that contained 12 random nucleotides. CDR3-containing paired-end reads numbering at least 2.5 million came from each sample. TCRdb reprocessed the 5' RACE reads via MiXCR and lists one record per CDR3 protein. The table shows about 760,000 distinct CDR3 sequences, with 56% occurring only once. Turning to this clonotype: Its antigen is undetermined.

Researchers isolated at least 6 million PBMCs per sample. The CDR3 is 16 residues long. Unmatched junction bases numbered 16, after V lost 8 bases and J lost 4 bases. In germline, CDR1 is SQVTM, CDR2 ANQGSEA. Sequencing was carried out using blood. This sequence joins TRBV29-1 and TRBJ2-1; 8 bases line up with TRBD2. The sequence came from a man between 35 and 55 years old in good health. CDR3 DNA sequence: TGCAGCCATCCGGCGCCACTAGCGGACCGTTACAATGAGCAGTTCTTC. Translated, it gives CSHPAPLADRYNEQFF.